Listed here are 21 T cell receptor beta chains from one sample, sequenced in a study of T cell responses to AZD1222 COVID-19 vaccine. Using immunoSEQ multiplex PCR, the repertoire was profiled, and TCRdb retains in-frame clones only, with some absent. This table has 95,000 to 150,000 clones, roughly 90% appearing once. Sample: peripheral blood, taken 28 days after the second AZD1222 dose. All receptors derive from an adult who received the AZD1222 COVID-19 vaccine.

The chain combines TRBV28 with TRBJ1-2, with no clear D. The CDR3 spans 13 residues. Germline V gives CDR1 MDHEN, CDR2 SYDVKM. V was cut by 6 bases and J by 8 bases, with 16 bases left in between. In DNA form, the CDR3 reads TGTGCCAGCAGACCCACACTCCCGGTAGGCTACACCTTC. Translated, it gives CASRPTLPVGYTF.

This clone was picked up one time. The chain employs TRBV7-9 and TRBJ2-3; 11 bases match TRBD2. The V gene end was trimmed by 5 bases and the J gene end by 3 bases; junction bases not matched to a gene: 13. Germline CDR1 and CDR2: SEHNR and FQNEAQ (reference sequence). The CDR3 loop spans 18 amino acids. The CDR3 nucleotides are TGTGCCAGCAGCGCCCCCGGGGTAGCGGGGGGGGTTACAGATACGCAGTATTTT. This encodes CASSAPGVAGGVTDTQYF.

This clone was detected once. This chain uses TRBV27 with TRBJ1-5; 9 positions agree with TRBD1. Trimming took 5 bases from V and 5 from J; bases not matched to a gene: 13. Germline-derived CDR1 and CDR2 are MNHEY and SMNVEV (reference sequence). This CDR3 contains 17 residues. CDR3 DNA sequence: TGTGCCAGCAGTCATTCCGGGACAGGGCTTTGGCATCAGCCCCAGCATTTT. Translated: CASSHSGTGLWHQPQHF.

The genes are TRBV11-1 and TRBJ2-7; D may match TRBD1 or TRBD2 (6 bases each). CDR3 length: 15 amino acids. Germline V gene sequence: CDR1 SGHAT, CDR2 FQDESV (reference sequence). V dropped 0 bases and J dropped 1 base, with 10 bases sitting between them. The CDR3 spells CASSLAGGTSYEQYF. CDR3 bases: TGTGCCAGCAGCTTAGCGGGGGGCACTTCCTACGAGCAGTACTTC. The full variable domain, with the rest looked up from reference TRBV11-1 and TRBJ2-7, is EAEVAQSPRYKITEKSQAVAFWCDPISGHATLYWYRQILGQGPELLVQFQDESVVDDSQLPKDRFSAERLKGVDSTLKIQPAELGDSAMYLCASSLAGGTSYEQYFGPGTRLTVT.

In the case of this clone: Within the sample, other DNA sequences also encode this same CDR3. This chain links TRBV7-8 with TRBJ1-3, with 9 bases identical to TRBD1. This CDR3 is built from 15 residues. The J segment lost 1 base and the V segment lost 3 bases, leaving 1 base of the junction unmatched. The germline gives CDR1 SGHVS, CDR2 FQNEAQ. CDR3: CASSLGQGSGNTIYF. The CDR3, as DNA: TGTGCCAGCAGCTTGGGACAGGGATCTGGAAACACCATATATTTT.

The V call is TRBV7-9, the J call TRBJ2-3; 8 positions agree with TRBD1. This CDR3 contains 15 residues. Germline CDR1 SEHNR, CDR2 FQNEAQ (reference sequence). J lost 0 bases, V lost 6 bases, and 5 bases had no gene match. The CDR3 sequence is CASRLTGVSTDTQYF. The DNA for the CDR3 is TGTGCCAGCAGGCTGACAGGGGTCAGCACAGATACGCAGTATTTT.

The V call is TRBV3-1 (or the pseudogene TRBV3-2), the J call TRBJ2-1, with 8 bases aligning to TRBD2. Germline values: CDR1 LGHDT, CDR2 YNNKEL (reference sequence). Germline trimming cut 0 bases from V and 4 bases from J; bases unmatched to any gene: 5. The CDR3 is made up of 16 amino acids. Here the CDR3 reads CASSQDRGGDYNEQFF. CDR3 bases: TGTGCCAGCAGCCAAGATCGGGGGGGAGATTACAATGAGCAGTTCTTC.

V and J are TRBV6-5 and TRBJ1-6; D possibly corresponds to TRBD1 (5 bases). The CDR3 covers 14 residues. The ends were cut back, 7 bases at V and 9 bases at J, with 16 bases in the middle. Germline CDR1 and CDR2: MNHEY and SVGAGI. The CDR3: CASTIRGVASPLHF. The CDR3 region has the DNA TGTGCCAGCACTATAAGGGGAGTCGCTTCACCCCTCCACTTT.

V is TRBV9 and J is TRBJ1-1; no clear D. The CDR3 runs to 16 residues. V was pared by 1 base and J by 6 bases, with 19 bases between. The germline V gene encodes CDR1 SGDLS and CDR2 YYNGEE. The CDR3 DNA follows: TGTGCCAGCAGCGTAACCTCTTGGACGGACCCCCCTGAAGCTTTCTTT. It is translated as CASSVTSWTDPPEAFF.

The chain has TRBV6-4 and TRBJ1-1; no clear D gene. The CDR3 spans 12 residues. Germline CDR1 reads MRHNA; CDR2 reads SNTAGT. Trimming removed 2 bases at V and 7 bases at J, with 8 bases between. The CDR3 here is CASSDNTYEAFF. The DNA of the CDR3 is TGTGCCAGCAGTGACAATACATATGAAGCTTTCTTT.

In this sample, this clone turned up once. The rearrangement links TRBV5-1 to TRBJ2-1, with D perhaps assigned TRBD1 or TRBD2 (5 bases each). The germline V gene encodes CDR1 SGHRS and CDR2 YFSETQ. The CDR3 loop spans 18 amino acids. V lost 0 bases and J 6 bases, leaving 22 bases between the germline ends. Here the CDR3 DNA reads TGCGCCAGCAGCTTGGTATGGTCTCCGGGACGGGTAGTCAATGAGCAGTTCTTC. As protein: CASSLVWSPGRVVNEQFF. Drawing the rest from reference TRBV5-1 and TRBJ2-1, the complete variable domain is KAGVTQTPRYLIKTRGQQVTLSCSPISGHRSVSWYQQTPGQGLQFLFEYFSETQRNKGNFPGRFSGRQFSNSRSEMNVSTLELGDSALYLCASSLVWSPGRVVNEQFFGPGTRLTVL.

The chain is built from TRBV4-2 and TRBJ2-3; 12 nucleotides align to TRBD2. The germline gives CDR1 LGHNA, CDR2 YNFKEQ. Unmatched junction bases numbered 12, after V lost 5 bases and J lost 6 bases. The CDR3 contains 17 residues. The CDR3 loop is CASSVTSGRFLTDTQYF. Written as DNA, the CDR3 is TGTGCCAGCAGCGTGACTAGCGGGAGATTTTTAACGGATACGCAGTATTTT.

The V gene is TRBV6-5, the J gene TRBJ1-1; D uncertain. From germline, CDR1 is MNHEY and CDR2 SVGAGI. This CDR3 has 13 residues. V dropped 11 bases and J dropped 1 base, with 14 bases sitting between them. CDR3 sequence reads: CAAYRAANTEAFF. The CDR3 DNA reads as TGTGCCGCTTACCGGGCCGCGAACACTGAAGCTTTCTTT.

The chain has TRBV29-1 and TRBJ1-1; no clear D. The CDR3 covers 11 residues. Trimming shortened V by 7 bases and J by 5 bases, and 11 bases separated the two germline ends. Germline lookup yields CDR1 SQVTM and CDR2 ANQGSEA. The CDR3 DNA reads as TGCAGCGCTCAGCCAGCTACTGAAGCTTTCTTT. This translates into CSAQPATEAFF.

The V gene is TRBV27, the J gene TRBJ2-7; 11 nucleotides line up with TRBD1. The germline V gene has CDR1 MNHEY and CDR2 SMNVEV (reference sequence). This CDR3 has 15 amino acids. V dropped 5 bases and J dropped 1; count of bases not matched to a gene: 4. The CDR3 protein is CASSPGTGGSYEQYF. Written as DNA, the CDR3 is TGTGCCAGCAGTCCAGGGACAGGGGGGTCCTACGAGCAGTACTTC.

The genes are TRBV5-1 and TRBJ1-1; 8 positions agree with TRBD1. The germline V gene has CDR1 SGHRS and CDR2 YFSETQ. CDR3 size: 15 residues. V lost 7 bases to trimming and J lost 1 base; unmatched junction nucleotides: 9. In nucleotides, the CDR3 is TGCGCCAGCCTACCAGGGGGCCTACGGAACACTGAAGCTTTCTTT. Its translation: CASLPGGLRNTEAFF.

This clone was picked up a small number of times. CDR3 coding DNA: TGTGCCAGCAGCTGGACTAGCGGAAACTACGAGCAGTACTTC. Its protein product is CASSWTSGNYEQYF. The chain recombines TRBV11-2 with TRBJ2-7; 10 nucleotides agree with TRBD2. Trimming cost V 4 bases and J 3 bases; bases outside gene matches: 3. The CDR3 contains 14 residues. Germline CDR1 SGHAT, CDR2 FQNNGV.

The chain employs TRBV14 and TRBJ2-7; possibly TRBD1 for D (6 bases). V shed 4 bases and J shed 2 bases, with 21 bases lying between them. The CDR3 spans 17 residues. Germline CDR1 reads SGHDN; CDR2 reads FVKESK. The CDR3 reads CASSPRSSGVRAYEQYF. The CDR3 DNA follows: TGTGCCAGCAGCCCACGTTCCTCAGGGGTTCGGGCCTACGAGCAGTACTTC.

The chain has TRBV29-1 and TRBJ1-2; 8 bases match TRBD1. This CDR3 comprises 13 residues. Germline values: CDR1 SQVTM, CDR2 ANQGSEA. J lost 4 bases, V lost 7 bases, and 8 bases had no gene match. The DNA for the CDR3 is TGCAGCGGTTCCGGGACAGGTCTCTATGGCTACACCTTC. Encoded protein: CSGSGTGLYGYTF.

This clone was observed a single time. The V call is TRBV25-1, the J call TRBJ2-5; 9 nucleotides agree with TRBD2. The J segment lost 6 bases and the V segment lost 4 bases, leaving 9 bases of the junction unmatched. This CDR3 has 15 amino acids. Germline V lookup: CDR1 MGHDK, CDR2 SYGVNS. CDR3: CASSALAGAKKTQYF. The CDR3 nucleotides are TGTGCCAGCAGTGCATTAGCGGGGGCCAAGAAGACCCAGTACTTC.

The chain links TRBV28 to TRBJ2-1; 9 bases align to TRBD1. Germline V lookup: CDR1 MDHEN, CDR2 SYDVKM. The CDR3 totals 16 residues. The V segment lost 2 bases and the J segment 7 bases; nucleotides outside the gene matches: 9. CDR3 in DNA: TGTGCCAGCAGTTTAGACAGGGGGTATACGGGGAATGAGCAGTTCTTC. Protein product: CASSLDRGYTGNEQFF.